What follows are 31 T cell receptor beta chains derived from one specimen sequenced in a study of T cell repertoires in cytomegalovirus infection. TCRdb called the reads again in MiXCR, with one record for every CDR3 protein. The sample yields 46,000 or so distinct CDR3 sequences, roughly 20% seen once. No antigens are known for them. Sequenced input: PBMCs, sequenced either directly or after in vitro stimulation (not recorded which). The receptors originated from a human donor in good health (CMV status not recorded). Some clones in this sample may be carry-over from other donors' samples.

This clonotype was seen a handful of times. The chain employs TRBV5-6 and TRBJ2-1; perhaps TRBD2 as D (5 bases). V was clipped by 4 bases and J by 0 bases, with 11 bases between them. The length of the CDR3 is 15 residues. Germline CDR1 reads SGHDT; CDR2 reads YYEEEE. CDR3 in amino acids: CASSPEGSSYNEQFF. The CDR3 coding sequence is TGTGCCAGCAGCCCAGAGGGTAGCTCCTACAATGAGCAGTTCTTC.

The genes are TRBV5-1 and TRBJ2-1; D possibly corresponds to TRBD2 (5 bases). The germline gives CDR1 SGHRS, CDR2 YFSETQ. CDR3 size: 15 residues. Deletions cut 2 bases from V and 2 bases from J, with 11 bases between. This chain's CDR3 is CASSFTERPYNEQFF. The CDR3 bases are TGCGCCAGCAGCTTCACTGAGCGGCCCTACAATGAGCAGTTCTTC.

V is TRBV19 and J is TRBJ2-1, with 14 nucleotides matching TRBD2. CDR1 LNHDA and CDR2 SQIVND come from the germline V gene (reference sequence). V gave up 6 bases and J gave up 7 bases; unmatched junction bases: 5. CDR3 length equals 15 residues. DNA of the CDR3: TGTGCCAGTAGCTCCGGGACTAGCGGGGGTAATGAGCAGTTCTTC. It translates to CASSSGTSGGNEQFF.

This clonotype was counted ten times or more. This rearrangement joins TRBV7-2 to TRBJ2-7; 8 nucleotides align to TRBD1. J lost 2 bases, V lost 1 base, and 4 bases had no gene match. The CDR3 is made up of 15 amino acids. Germline CDR1 reads SGHTA; CDR2 reads FQGNSA. CDR3 amino acids: CASSLGVRGPYEQYF. In DNA form, the CDR3 reads TGTGCCAGCAGCTTAGGGGTCAGGGGGCCCTACGAGCAGTACTTC.

The CDR3 loop reads CASSEGAGLPYEQYF. In DNA, the CDR3 is TGTGCCAGCAGCGAAGGGGCGGGGCTACCCTACGAGCAGTACTTC. This chain uses TRBV7-2 with TRBJ2-7; TRBD2 might be the D (6 bases). The CDR3 is 15 amino acids. Trimming removed 5 bases from V and 2 bases from J, with 16 bases in between. Germline V lookup: CDR1 SGHTA, CDR2 FQGNSA.

This clonotype was counted a few times. The V gene is TRBV12-3 or TRBV12-4, the J gene TRBJ1-1; D not resolved. The V end was cut by 6 bases, the J end by 2 bases, with 13 bases between. The CDR3 consists of 14 residues. DNA for the CDR3: TGTGCCAGCAGCTTCCCCAGGCTCAACACTGAAGCTTTCTTT. Translation gives CASSFPRLNTEAFF.

The chain carries TRBV14 and TRBJ2-1; TRBD2 matches at 13 bases. Germline CDR1 and CDR2: SGHDN and FVKESK. With 10 bases clipped from V and 7 bases from J, the junction kept 7 bases outside the gene matches. The CDR3 runs to 14 residues. The CDR3 nucleotides read TGTGCCACCGCACTAGCGGGAGGGCCAAATGAGCAGTTCTTC. Its translation: CATALAGGPNEQFF.

V is TRBV5-1 and J is TRBJ2-3; 11 nucleotides agree with TRBD2. Germline V gene data show CDR1 as SGHRS and CDR2 as YFSETQ. The V gene end was trimmed by 4 bases and the J gene end by 2 bases; junction bases not matched to a gene: 6. There are 16 residues in the CDR3. The CDR3 sequence: CASSPGTSGLTDTQYF. The DNA for the CDR3 is TGCGCCAGCAGCCCCGGGACTAGCGGACTCACAGATACGCAGTATTTT.

This clonotype was observed at least ten times. The rearrangement uses TRBV12-3 or TRBV12-4 and TRBJ2-7; 7 nucleotides align to TRBD1. This CDR3 is 14 amino acids long. Trimming took 6 bases from V and 2 from J; bases not matched to a gene: 7. The CDR3, as DNA: TGTGCCAGCAGGGGTGGTGGGACAGCCTACGAGCAGTACTTC. Translating it yields CASRGGGTAYEQYF.

This clonotype is a singleton in its sample. Relative to the germline gene, one junction end is altered; a read error may explain this. V is TRBV6-2 or TRBV6-3 and J is TRBJ1-5, with D uncertain. CDR1 and CDR2 (germline): MNHEY, SVGEGT. CDR3 length: 12 amino acids. In DNA form, the CDR3 reads TGTGCCAGCCGGGATAGCAATCACCCCCAGCATTTT. It is translated as CASRDSNHPQHF.

This clonotype came up many times. V usage is TRBV7-2 and J usage is TRBJ2-3; unclear D gene. Trimming left V 7 bases short and J 7 bases short, with 9 bases between. The CDR3 consists of 11 residues. Germline CDR1 SGHTA, CDR2 FQGNSA. As DNA, the CDR3 is TGTGCCAGCACGCGGCGGAATACGCAGTATTTT. This codes for CASTRRNTQYF.

The rearrangement links TRBV7-6 to TRBJ2-6; D may be TRBD2 (7 bases). The V end lost 5 bases, the J end lost 4 bases, and 15 bases lay between the germline ends. The germline V gene has CDR1 SGHVS and CDR2 FNYEAQ. The CDR3 totals 16 residues. The CDR3 nucleotides read TGTGCCAGCAGCAGGGGGGGGCTCGGAGGGGCCAACGTCCTGACTTTC. This translates into CASSRGGLGGANVLTF.

This clonotype has a handful of counts. The CDR3: CASSSRTGAYNEQFF. In DNA form, the CDR3 reads TGTGCCAGCAGTTCTCGGACAGGGGCATACAATGAGCAGTTCTTC. This chain joins TRBV28 and TRBJ2-1; 9 bases are shared with TRBD1. The junction had 5 bases not matched to a gene; V was cut back by 4 bases and J by 4 bases. Germline V gene sequence: CDR1 MDHEN, CDR2 SYDVKM. The CDR3 runs to 15 residues.

There are a few counts of this clonotype. The rearrangement joins TRBV5-6 to TRBJ2-3; the D gene is possibly TRBD2 (6 bases). Trimming took off 3 bases at V and 0 bases at J, with 14 bases between the two ends. The CDR3 has 16 residues. Germline V gene data show CDR1 as SGHDT and CDR2 as YYEEEE. The CDR3 here is CASSSSEGPSTDTQYF. The CDR3 DNA reads TGTGCCAGCAGCTCGTCGGAGGGTCCTAGCACAGATACGCAGTATTTT.

The chain combines TRBV10-3 with TRBJ2-3; D unclear. Germline assignment: CDR1 ENHRY and CDR2 SYGVKD. The CDR3 covers 14 residues. V was trimmed by 8 bases and J by 3 bases, leaving 15 bases between them. DNA for the CDR3: TGTGCCATCTCAGGCCCTGTGGTGACAGATACGCAGTATTTT. Residues: CAISGPVVTDTQYF.

The chain has TRBV6-5 and TRBJ1-2; tentatively, D is TRBD1 (5 bases). CDR3 length equals 14 residues. Trimming stripped 0 bases from V and 1 base from J, with 6 bases between. Germline lookup yields CDR1 MNHEY and CDR2 SVGAGI. The CDR3 nucleotides read TGTGCCAGCAGTTACTCGACAGATAACTATGGCTACACCTTC. Protein sequence: CASSYSTDNYGYTF.

This clonotype occurred many times. Here the CDR3 DNA reads TGTGCCAGCAGCTTAGTTGGTCAGACCTACGAGCAGTACTTC. Its protein is CASSLVGQTYEQYF. The chain carries TRBV11-2 and TRBJ2-7, with D unresolved. CDR3 length: 14 residues. CDR1 is SGHAT and CDR2 is FQNNGV in the germline V gene. The germline V and J ends were trimmed by 1 base and 2 bases, with 9 bases remaining between them.

The V call is TRBV9, the J call TRBJ1-6; tentatively, D is TRBD1 (5 bases). CDR1 is SGDLS and CDR2 is YYNGEE in the germline V gene. V was trimmed by 1 base and J by 10 bases, leaving 12 bases between them. The CDR3 is 14 residues long. The CDR3 nucleotides read TGTGCCAGCAGCGTACAGGGTATTGGATCACCCCTCCACTTT. It yields the protein CASSVQGIGSPLHF. Full variable domain (outside the CDR3, taken from reference TRBV9 and TRBJ1-6): DSGVTQTPKHLITATGQRVTLRCSPRSGDLSVYWYQQSLDQGLQFLIQYYNGEERAKGNILERFSAQQFPDLHSELNLSSLELGDSALYFCASSVQGIGSPLHFGNGTRLTVT.

V usage is TRBV15 and J usage is TRBJ1-4; unclear D gene. The germline gives CDR1 LNHNV, CDR2 YYDKDF (reference sequence). V lost 0 bases to trimming and J lost 12 bases, with 17 bases between them. CDR3 length: 15 residues. The CDR3 bases are TGTGCCACCAGCAGAGATCTGGCCGTGAATCGTGAACTGTTTTTT. The encoded protein is CATSRDLAVNRELFF. Supplemented by reference TRBV15 and TRBJ1-4, the full variable domain reads DAMVIQNPRYQVTQFGKPVTLSCSQTLNHNVMYWYQQKSSQAPKLLFHYYDKDFNNEADTPDNFQSRRPNTSFCFLDIRSPGLGDTAMYLCATSRDLAVNRELFFGSGTQLSVL.

This clonotype appeared a few times. The rearrangement links TRBV12-3 or TRBV12-4 to TRBJ2-5, with D tentatively TRBD1 or TRBD2 (6 bases each). Deletions cut 0 bases from V and 0 bases from J, with 8 bases between. The CDR3 is 15 amino acids. The CDR3 spells CASSLAGGYQETQYF. The CDR3 nucleotides are TGTGCCAGCAGTTTAGCGGGGGGCTACCAAGAGACCCAGTACTTC.

This clonotype was detected many times. The rearrangement links TRBV2 to TRBJ2-4; 8 positions match TRBD2. In germline, CDR1 is SNHLY, CDR2 FYNNEI. The CDR3 is 13 residues long. V was pared by 8 bases and J by 9 bases, with 9 bases of the junction left unmatched. The DNA of the CDR3 is TGTGCCAGCCGGGACTACCGGGAGGGCATTCAGTACTTC. This codes for CASRDYREGIQYF. Based on the CDR3 plus reference TRBV2 and TRBJ2-4, the full variable domain is EPEVTQTPSHQVTQMGQEVILRCVPISNHLYFYWYRQILGQKVEFLVSFYNNEISEKSEIFDDQFSVERPDGSNFTLKIRSTKLEDSAMYFCASRDYREGIQYFGAGTRLSVL.

This clonotype was recorded at least ten times. This chain joins TRBV12-3 or TRBV12-4 and TRBJ2-1; D possibly matches TRBD1 or TRBD2 (5 bases each). This CDR3 comprises 16 residues. V was shortened by 1 base and J by 6 bases, with 16 bases between the two germline ends. CDR3 loop: CASSLGGKRTVNEQFF. For the CDR3, the DNA is TGTGCCAGCAGTTTAGGGGGGAAACGAACGGTCAATGAGCAGTTCTTC.

The chain uses TRBV7-2 and TRBJ1-1; tentative D call: TRBD1 (5 bases). Trimming pared 5 bases from V and 1 base from J, leaving 14 bases between. CDR1 SGHTA and CDR2 FQGNSA come from the germline V gene. The CDR3 extends over 15 amino acids. CDR3 DNA sequence: TGTGCCAGCAGCCCCCAAGTGGGGGGGAACACTGAAGCTTTCTTT. This sequence encodes CASSPQVGGNTEAFF.

The rearrangement joins TRBV6-8 to TRBJ2-7, with D tentatively TRBD1 (5 bases). CDR3 length equals 14 residues. Germline V gives CDR1 MNHGY, CDR2 SAAAGT. With 6 bases removed from V and 2 bases from J, the gap between germline ends came to 14 bases. Here the CDR3 DNA reads TGTGCCAGCAGCTCAGGGCAGTTGACCTACGAGCAGTACTTC. Residues: CASSSGQLTYEQYF.

This clonotype was counted a few times. The V gene is TRBV23-1, the J gene TRBJ2-3; D ambiguous. TRBV23-1 is known as an ORF, though its function is uncertain. Trimming removed 6 bases at V and 4 bases at J, with 14 bases between. CDR3 length: 14 residues. The CDR3 DNA is TGCGCCAGCAGAAAGAGATTCACCCCAGATACGCAGTATTTT. Translated: CASRKRFTPDTQYF.

This chain uses TRBV7-9 with TRBJ1-1; D is undetermined. The length of the CDR3 is 14 residues. Germline values: CDR1 SEHNR, CDR2 FQNEAQ (reference sequence). With 5 bases removed from V and 3 bases from J, the gap between germline ends came to 13 bases. The CDR3 region is CASSRFGGDTEAFF. Here the CDR3 DNA reads TGTGCCAGCAGCCGGTTTGGAGGTGACACTGAAGCTTTCTTT.

This clonotype has at least ten counts. V gene TRBV7-2 combines with J gene TRBJ1-1; D is unresolved. Germline-derived CDR1 and CDR2 are SGHTA and FQGNSA. The CDR3 is 14 amino acids. V lost 2 bases and J lost 2, with 9 bases in between. The CDR3 DNA sequence: TGTGCCAGCAGCTTAAGTTTGGTAAACACTGAAGCTTTCTTT. Protein: CASSLSLVNTEAFF.

The V gene is TRBV12-3 or TRBV12-4, the J gene TRBJ2-1; the D call may be TRBD1 or TRBD2 (5 bases each). The CDR3 extends over 14 amino acids. Trimming took 5 bases from V and 8 from J, leaving 16 bases between them. The CDR3 DNA reads as TGTGCCAGCAGTACCGGGGCCTCCGGGCATGAGCAGTTCTTC. This translates into CASSTGASGHEQFF.

Ten or more counts support this clonotype. The rearrangement links TRBV7-2 to TRBJ1-2; a possible D gene is TRBD1 (5 bases). V was trimmed by 5 bases and J by 3 bases, leaving 13 bases between them. CDR1 SGHTA and CDR2 FQGNSA come from the germline V gene. This CDR3 contains 14 residues. DNA of the CDR3: TGTGCCAGCAGCCGACAGTTCCCCTACTATGGCTACACCTTC. Protein sequence: CASSRQFPYYGYTF. The variable domain in full, with the rest retrieved from reference TRBV7-2 and TRBJ1-2, is GAGVSQSPSNKVTEKGKDVELRCDPISGHTALYWYRQSLGQGLEFLIYFQGNSAPDKSGLPSDRFSAERTGGSVSTLTIQRTQQEDSAVYLCASSRQFPYYGYTFGSGTRLTVV.

This clonotype showed up just a few times. The V gene is TRBV4-3, the J gene TRBJ2-7; TRBD2 agrees at 11 bases. The CDR3 loop spans 18 amino acids. CDR1 is LGHNA, CDR2 YSLEER, per germline. The V and J ends lost 2 bases and 1 base, in that order; junction bases with no gene match: 10. The CDR3 bases are TGCGCCAGCAGCCAAAAGACCGGGACTAGCGGATCATCCTACGAGCAGTACTTC. This translates into CASSQKTGTSGSSYEQYF.

Details on this clonotype: The conserved closing phenylalanine or tryptophan is absent in this CDR3, likely reflecting a read error. The genes are TRBV2 and TRBJ1-5; maybe TRBD1 (5 bases). CDR3 size: 16 residues. CDR1 SNHLY and CDR2 FYNNEI come from the germline V gene. The CDR3 is CSSSEGDRYSNQPQHC. CDR3 in DNA: TGTTCCAGCAGTGAGGGTGACAGATATAGCAATCAGCCCCAGCATTGT.